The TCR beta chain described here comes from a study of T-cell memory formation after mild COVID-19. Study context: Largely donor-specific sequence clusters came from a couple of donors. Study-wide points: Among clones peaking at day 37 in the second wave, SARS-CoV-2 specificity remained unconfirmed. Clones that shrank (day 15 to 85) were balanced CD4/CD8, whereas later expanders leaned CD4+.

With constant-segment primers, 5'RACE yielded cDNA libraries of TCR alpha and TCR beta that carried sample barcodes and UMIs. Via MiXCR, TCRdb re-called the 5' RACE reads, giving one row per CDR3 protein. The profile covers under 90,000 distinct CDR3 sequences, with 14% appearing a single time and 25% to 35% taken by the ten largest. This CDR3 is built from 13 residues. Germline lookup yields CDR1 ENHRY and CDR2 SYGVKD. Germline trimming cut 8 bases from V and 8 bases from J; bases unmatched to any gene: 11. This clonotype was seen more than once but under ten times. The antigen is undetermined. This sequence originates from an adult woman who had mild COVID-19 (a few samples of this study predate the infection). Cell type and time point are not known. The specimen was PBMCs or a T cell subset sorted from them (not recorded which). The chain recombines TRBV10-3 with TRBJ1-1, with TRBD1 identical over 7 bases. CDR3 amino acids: CAIGGQAPVEAFF. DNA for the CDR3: TGTGCCATCGGCGGACAGGCGCCGGTCGAAGCTTTCTTT.